These 4 T cell receptor beta chains originate from one sample sequenced in a study of blood T cell repertoires in COVID-19. Assay: immunoSEQ multiplex PCR; the TCRdb copy retains only in-frame clones and omits some. The sample records about 180,000 clones, around four fifths being singletons. Sequencing input: peripheral blood. These receptors all come from a man in his 70s with active or convalescent COVID-19.

The J gene is TRBJ2-7, the V gene TRBV7-2, with D maybe TRBD1 (5 bases). The CDR3 extends over 13 amino acids. Trimming took 6 bases from V and 1 from J, leaving 10 bases between them. CDR1 and CDR2 (germline): SGHTA, FQGNSA. CDR3 nucleotide sequence: TGTGCCAGCAGTAACAGGCCATCCTACGAGCAGTACTTC. Translating it yields CASSNRPSYEQYF.

This clone was found once. The chain carries TRBV5-1 and TRBJ1-4, with D perhaps TRBD1 (6 bases). CDR3 length: 12 residues. CDR1 is SGHRS and CDR2 is YFSETQ in the germline V gene. Trimming pared 3 bases from V and 14 bases from J, leaving 14 bases between. The CDR3 loop reads CASSSGEGRLFF. CDR3 DNA sequence: TGCGCCAGCAGCTCAGGGGAGGGTAGGCTGTTTTTT.

J is TRBJ2-7 and V is TRBV6-2 or TRBV6-3; D is uncertain. The germline V gene has CDR1 MNHEY and CDR2 SVGEGT. CDR3 length: 13 residues. Between the trimmed V and J ends, which lost 6 bases and 1 base, there was a span of 10 bases. CDR3 region: CASSREQSYEQYF. CDR3 in DNA: TGTGCCAGCAGCCGCGAGCAATCCTACGAGCAGTACTTC.

The chain carries TRBV7-5 and TRBJ1-4; TRBD1 was called by the table and not checked on the DNA. TRBV7-5 represents a pseudogene. The CDR3 length is 18 residues. The CDR3 here is CARTPPRYRVEPNEKLFF. For the CDR3, the DNA is TGTGCCAGAACCCCCCCCCGCTACAGGGTTGAACCTAATGAAAAACTGTTTTTT.